The 11 T cell receptor beta chains reported below all come from one sample, sequenced in a study of T cells after yellow fever vaccination. In TCRdb, the 5' RACE reads were re-called with MiXCR into one record per CDR3 protein. In the table there are 300,000 to 350,000 distinct CDR3 sequences, roughly 8.6% of which are singletons. The input for sequencing was PBMCs, taken around 45 days after the first yellow fever vaccination. Receptors originate from a man between 18 and 29 years old who received the YFV17D yellow fever vaccine.

The chain joins TRBV5-1 to TRBJ2-5, with D possibly TRBD2 on 5 matching bases. The V gene lost 5 bases and the J gene lost 4 bases, with 15 bases spanning the gap. CDR3 length equals 14 residues. Per the germline V gene, CDR1 is SGHRS and CDR2 is YFSETQ. Here the CDR3 DNA reads TGCGCCAGCAGAAACTGGGCGAGGGCAGAGACCCAGTACTTC. Its protein is CASRNWARAETQYF. The complete variable domain, with remaining parts taken from reference TRBV5-1 and TRBJ2-5, reads KAGVTQTPRYLIKTRGQQVTLSCSPISGHRSVSWYQQTPGQGLQFLFEYFSETQRNKGNFPGRFSGRQFSNSRSEMNVSTLELGDSALYLCASRNWARAETQYFGPGTRLLVL.

In this sample, this clonotype turned up a few times. The rearrangement links TRBV29-1 to TRBJ2-2, with D perhaps matching TRBD2 (6 bases). This CDR3 contains 15 residues. The V end was cut by 7 bases, the J end by 1 base, with 16 bases between. CDR1 and CDR2 (germline): SQVTM, ANQGSEA. Written as DNA, the CDR3 is TGCAGCGCCCGACTAGTTGGTGGGAACACCGGGGAGCTGTTTTTT. Protein sequence: CSARLVGGNTGELFF.

This clonotype was seen a handful of times. The J gene is TRBJ2-7, the V gene TRBV7-2, with D possibly being TRBD1 (5 bases). V gave up 4 bases and J gave up 5 bases, with 12 bases separating them. The CDR3 loop spans 13 amino acids. From germline, CDR1 is SGHTA and CDR2 FQGNSA. CDR3 in amino acids: CASSYQSGNEQYF. The CDR3 DNA reads TGTGCCAGCAGCTACCAATCAGGGAACGAGCAGTACTTC. The full variable domain, completed using reference TRBV7-2 and TRBJ2-7, is GAGVSQSPSNKVTEKGKDVELRCDPISGHTALYWYRQSLGQGLEFLIYFQGNSAPDKSGLPSDRFSAERTGGSVSTLTIQRTQQEDSAVYLCASSYQSGNEQYFGPGTRLTVT.

At least ten counts were recorded for this clonotype. The chain uses TRBV14 and TRBJ1-2, with D uncertain. CDR1 and CDR2 (germline): SGHDN, FVKESK. This CDR3 spans 15 amino acids. V dropped 1 base and J dropped 8 bases, with 17 bases sitting between them. This CDR3 reads CASSQAYRMMRGYTF. CDR3 in DNA: TGTGCCAGCAGCCAAGCGTACAGAATGATGAGGGGCTACACCTTC. Full variable domain (outside the CDR3, taken from reference TRBV14 and TRBJ1-2): EAGVTQFPSHSVIEKGQTVTLRCDPISGHDNLYWYRRVMGKEIKFLLHFVKESKQDESGMPNNRFLAERTGGTYSTLKVQPAELEDSGVYFCASSQAYRMMRGYTFGSGTRLTVV.

There are a few counts of this clonotype. J is TRBJ2-2 and V is TRBV10-3; the D gene is possibly TRBD1 (6 bases). Trimming removed 6 bases from V and 8 bases from J, with 13 bases in between. This CDR3 region has 13 residues. Germline values: CDR1 ENHRY, CDR2 SYGVKD. The CDR3 reads CAIRTGFPGELFF. The DNA of the CDR3 is TGTGCCATCAGGACAGGTTTTCCGGGGGAGCTGTTTTTT.

This clonotype was detected many times. The chain has TRBV12-3 or TRBV12-4 and TRBJ2-1, with TRBD2 matching over 10 bases. Losses at the gene ends were 1 base for V and 7 bases for J; bases not matched to a gene: 10. The CDR3 loop spans 17 amino acids. The CDR3 DNA reads TGTGCCAGCAGTTTAGAGGCTCTAGCGGGGGACGGGAATGAGCAGTTCTTC. Translation gives CASSLEALAGDGNEQFF.

V and J are TRBV5-1 and TRBJ1-4, with D unclear. V lost 4 bases and J 7 bases, leaving 17 bases between the germline ends. CDR1 is SGHRS, CDR2 YFSETQ, per germline. This CDR3 contains 15 residues. CDR3 sequence reads: CASSGAPPQSEKLFF. CDR3 bases: TGCGCCAGCAGCGGAGCCCCCCCCCAGAGTGAAAAACTGTTTTTT. The variable domain in full, completed from reference TRBV5-1 and TRBJ1-4, reads KAGVTQTPRYLIKTRGQQVTLSCSPISGHRSVSWYQQTPGQGLQFLFEYFSETQRNKGNFPGRFSGRQFSNSRSEMNVSTLELGDSALYLCASSGAPPQSEKLFFGSGTQLSVL.

This rearrangement joins TRBV12-3 or TRBV12-4 to TRBJ1-4, with a possible D match to TRBD1 (6 bases). Trimming shortened V by 3 bases and J by 7 bases, and 12 bases separated the two germline ends. The CDR3 extends over 14 amino acids. In DNA form, the CDR3 reads TGTGCCAGCAGTTTCGTGGGGGCTGGTGAAAAACTGTTTTTT. This gives the protein CASSFVGAGEKLFF.

This clonotype was observed at least ten times. The rearrangement joins TRBV6-5 to TRBJ2-1; tentatively, D is TRBD2 (6 bases). The CDR3 is made up of 12 amino acids. V was pared by 6 bases and J by 9 bases, with 12 bases between. Germline assignment: CDR1 MNHEY and CDR2 SVGAGI. CDR3 loop: CASRRAGTEQFF. CDR3 DNA sequence: TGTGCCAGCAGGAGAGCGGGCACTGAGCAGTTCTTC.

CDR3 sequence reads: CASTLPGQAYTGELFF. Here the CDR3 DNA reads TGTGCCAGCACCCTTCCCGGACAGGCTTACACCGGGGAGCTGTTTTTT. V gene TRBV12-3 or TRBV12-4 combines with J gene TRBJ2-2; 7 bases are shared with TRBD1. This CDR3 has 16 residues. Trimming at V came to 7 bases and at J to 3 bases, leaving 11 bases not matched to a gene.

This clonotype has more than one count but fewer than ten. This chain uses TRBV5-5 with TRBJ1-1, with D tentatively TRBD1 (6 bases). Germline values: CDR1 SGHKS, CDR2 YYEKEE (reference sequence). Trimming shortened V by 6 bases and J by 3 bases, and 15 bases separated the two germline ends. CDR3 length: 14 residues. CDR3 nucleotide sequence: TGTGCCAGCACCCCGGGGGCCAGAGACACTGAAGCTTTCTTT. Translated, it gives CASTPGARDTEAFF.